These 14 T cell receptor beta chains came from one sample sequenced in a study of cytomegalovirus exposure and HLA in healthy donors. Primers: 60 Vbeta forward and 13 Jbeta reverse. The protocol was immunoSEQ multiplex PCR, while the TCRdb copy is restricted to in-frame clones and leaves out a portion. The sample includes fewer than 200,000 clones, more than 70% seen only once; the top ten take about 1.6%. The sequenced sample was PBMCs. These receptor sequences come from a male donor in good health and CMV-seronegative.

The V gene is TRBV28, the J gene TRBJ1-4; D uncertain. Germline V gene data show CDR1 as MDHEN and CDR2 as SYDVKM. V was cut by 5 bases and J by 7 bases, with 5 bases left in between. The CDR3 sequence is 11 residues long. The CDR3 bases are TGTGCCAGCAGTAATCGTGAAAAACTGTTTTTT. Its translation: CASSNREKLFF.

CDR3 region: CASSRGSWGLGGGYTF. The DNA of the CDR3 is TGTGCCAGCAGCCGAGGATCATGGGGGTTGGGAGGTGGCTACACCTTC. The chain couples TRBV5-4 to TRBJ1-2; the D gene is possibly TRBD1 (5 bases). V lost 4 bases and J 7 bases, leaving 23 bases between the germline ends. Germline CDR1 is SGHNT and CDR2 is YYREEE (reference sequence). The CDR3 length is 16 residues.

V is TRBV7-6 and J is TRBJ2-5; D possibly corresponds to TRBD1 (5 bases). Germline-derived CDR1 and CDR2 are SGHVS and FNYEAQ. Trimming removed 2 bases from V and 5 bases from J, with 15 bases in between. The CDR3 loop spans 15 amino acids. This chain's CDR3 is CASSLWTSHQETQYF. Here the CDR3 DNA reads TGTGCCAGCAGCTTATGGACATCCCATCAGGAGACCCAGTACTTC. The entire variable domain, with the rest obtained from reference TRBV7-6 and TRBJ2-5, is as follows: GAGVSQSPRYKVTKRGQDVALRCDPISGHVSLYWYRQALGQGPEFLTYFNYEAQQDKSGLPNDRFSAERPEGSISTLTIQRTEQRDSAMYRCASSLWTSHQETQYFGPGTRLLVL.

The rearrangement links TRBV5-6 to TRBJ2-4; TRBD2 matches at 8 bases. The germline gives CDR1 SGHDT, CDR2 YYEEEE. V gave up 4 bases and J gave up 0 bases; unmatched junction bases: 6. The CDR3 covers 16 residues. Written as DNA, the CDR3 is TGTGCCAGCAGCCTGGGACTAGAGCTAGCCAAAAACATTCAGTACTTC. Its protein product is CASSLGLELAKNIQYF.

The chain is built from TRBV19 and TRBJ1-1; 9 nucleotides match TRBD1. Germline V gene sequence: CDR1 LNHDA, CDR2 SQIVND (reference sequence). This CDR3 has 14 residues. The V segment lost 6 bases and the J segment 5 bases; nucleotides outside the gene matches: 7. In DNA, the CDR3 is TGTGCCAGTAGCACCGGGACAGGGAGAACTGAAGCTTTCTTT. Its translation is CASSTGTGRTEAFF.

The chain carries TRBV6-6 and TRBJ2-3; 8 nucleotides line up with TRBD2. The V and J ends lost 2 bases and 1 base, in that order; junction bases with no gene match: 2. The CDR3 has 15 residues. Germline V gene lookup returns CDR1 MNHNY and CDR2 SVGAGI (reference sequence). The CDR3 reads CASSYAGLGTDTQYF. The CDR3 DNA reads TGTGCCAGCAGTTACGCGGGACTAGGCACAGATACGCAGTATTTT.

The J gene is TRBJ2-5, the V gene TRBV7-6, with TRBD1 matching 7 bases. Germline assignment: CDR1 SGHVS and CDR2 FNYEAQ. The CDR3 consists of 13 residues. The chain's CDR3 is CASTGAPGKTQYF. For the CDR3, the DNA is TGTGCTTCAACAGGGGCCCCGGGGAAGACCCAGTACTTC.

This rearrangement joins TRBV11-2 to TRBJ2-2, with 9 bases matching TRBD2. CDR1 is SGHAT, CDR2 FQNNGV, per germline. This CDR3 has 15 residues. V lost 3 bases to trimming and J lost 4 bases; unmatched junction nucleotides: 3. The CDR3 sequence: CASSLTSGRTGELFF. Written as DNA, the CDR3 is TGTGCCAGCAGCTTGACTAGCGGCCGCACCGGGGAGCTGTTTTTT.

The chain joins TRBV6-5 to TRBJ1-5, with D unresolved. The V end lost 5 bases, the J end lost 0 bases, and 5 bases lay between the germline ends. This CDR3 region has 13 residues. Per the germline V gene, CDR1 is MNHEY and CDR2 is SVGAGI. The CDR3 spells CASSRSSNQPQHF. The CDR3 region has the DNA TGTGCCAGCAGTCGGTCTAGCAATCAGCCCCAGCATTTT.

The rearrangement joins TRBV6-1 to TRBJ1-1; D is undetermined. V was clipped by 4 bases and J by 4 bases, with 19 bases between them. This CDR3 has 16 residues. Germline-derived CDR1 and CDR2 are MNHNS and SASEGT. This chain's CDR3 is CASSASPTPSITEAFF. The CDR3 coding sequence is TGTGCCAGCAGTGCTAGCCCGACACCCTCGATCACTGAAGCTTTCTTT.

The chain uses TRBV9 and TRBJ2-1; a possible D gene is TRBD2 (6 bases). Germline V CDR1 and CDR2: SGDLS, YYNGEE. The CDR3 is 15 residues long. V gave up 3 bases and J gave up 1 base, with 11 bases separating them. DNA of the CDR3: TGTGCCAGCAGCGCGGGGGACCTTTCCTACAATGAGCAGTTCTTC. It translates to CASSAGDLSYNEQFF.

The chain carries TRBV13 and TRBJ1-1, with 7 bases lining up with TRBD1. V lost 7 bases, J lost 6 bases, and 8 bases stayed unmatched. The germline V gene has CDR1 PRHDT and CDR2 FYEKMQ (reference sequence). The CDR3 extends over 13 amino acids. The DNA of the CDR3 is TGTGCCAGCAAGAGACAGGGAAACCCTGAAGCTTTCTTT. Its protein product is CASKRQGNPEAFF. Based on the CDR3 plus reference TRBV13 and TRBJ1-1, the full variable domain is AAGVIQSPRHLIKEKRETATLKCYPIPRHDTVYWYQQGPGQDPQFLISFYEKMQSDKGSIPDRFSAQQFSDYHSELNMSSLELGDSALYFCASKRQGNPEAFFGQGTRLTVV.

V and J are TRBV7-6 and TRBJ1-1, with D possibly TRBD1 on 6 matching bases. The CDR3 length is 18 residues. V gave up 2 bases and J gave up 2 bases, with 21 bases separating them. Germline lookup yields CDR1 SGHVS and CDR2 FNYEAQ. CDR3 residues: CASSLNPRQGIRNTEAFF. The CDR3 DNA follows: TGTGCCAGCAGCTTAAATCCGAGGCAGGGGATACGTAACACTGAAGCTTTCTTT.

The V gene is TRBV7-2, the J gene TRBJ2-3; 7 bases map to TRBD2. The germline V gene has CDR1 SGHTA and CDR2 FQGNSA. With 1 base clipped from V and 4 bases from J, the junction kept 8 bases outside the gene matches. The CDR3 loop spans 16 amino acids. The CDR3 DNA follows: TGTGCCAGCAGCTTAGTGGGGGGAGGGCTCCCAGATACGCAGTATTTT. Its translation is CASSLVGGGLPDTQYF.